This TCR beta chain was retrieved from a study of blood T cell repertoires in COVID-19. TCRdb keeps only in-frame clones here, not all; method: immunoSEQ multiplex PCR. The repertoire consists of 70,000 to 75,000 clones, with around three quarters occurring once and the leading ten covering less than 30%. The germline V gene encodes CDR1 MNHEY and CDR2 SVGEGT. The CDR3 is 14 residues long. The trim removed 5 bases at V and 5 bases at J, leaving 9 bases unmatched. The sequence derives from a man aged 55 to 70 with active or convalescent COVID-19. Sequenced material: peripheral blood. The chain has TRBV6-2 or TRBV6-3 and TRBJ2-7, with 7 bases aligning to TRBD1. The CDR3 is CASSTTGIGNEQYF. The DNA of the CDR3 is TGTGCCAGCAGTACGACAGGGATCGGAAACGAGCAGTACTTC.